This TCR beta chain was sequenced during a study of OX40 agonist ivuxolimab in advanced cancers. Study background: The study enrolled dose-escalation patients with hepatocellular carcinoma, melanoma, renal cell or head and neck cancer. Eligibility rules accepted prior anti-PD-1, anti-PD-L1 or anti-CTLA-4 therapy, and around 40% had some.

Comments on this clone: Its antigen is as yet unknown.

Study-level points and caveats: Compared with others, partial responders at 0.1-3.0 mg/kg displayed clonal expansion among the lowest. Dosing at 0.1 to 3.0 mg/kg was accompanied by clonal expansion of CD4+ and CD8+ blood T cells by week 6.

This CDR3 is built from 16 residues. Germline CDR1 and CDR2: SGDLS and YYNGEE. V was clipped by 3 bases and J by 9 bases; unmatched bases: 10. Assay used: immunoSEQ multiplex PCR; TCRdb lists only in-frame clones, some missing. The table has approximately 49,000 clones, approximately 81% seen once. This rearrangement joins TRBV9 to TRBJ2-1; TRBD1 agrees at 12 bases. The receptor was derived from an adult with an advanced solid tumor such as melanoma, head and neck, liver or kidney cancer. Here the sequenced sample was CD4+ or CD8+ T cells sorted from blood, taken in a trial of the OX40 agonist ivuxolimab. CDR3 nucleotides: TGTGCCAGCAGCGGACCGGGACAGGGGGCGCGACGTGAGCAGTTCTTC. It is translated as CASSGPGQGARREQFF.